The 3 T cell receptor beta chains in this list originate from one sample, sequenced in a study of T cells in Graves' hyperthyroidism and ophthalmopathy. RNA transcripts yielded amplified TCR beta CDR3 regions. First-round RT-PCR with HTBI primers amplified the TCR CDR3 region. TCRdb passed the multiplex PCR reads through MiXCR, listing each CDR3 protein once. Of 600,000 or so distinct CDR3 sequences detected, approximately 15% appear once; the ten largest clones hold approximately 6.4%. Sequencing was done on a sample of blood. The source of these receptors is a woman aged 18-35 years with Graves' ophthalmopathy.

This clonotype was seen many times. The CDR3 spells CASSQAGGETGELFF. DNA for the CDR3: TGCGCCAGCAGCCAGGCGGGCGGAGAGACCGGGGAGCTGTTTTTT. The V gene is TRBV5-1, the J gene TRBJ2-2; tentative D call: TRBD2 (5 bases). Germline V gene sequence: CDR1 SGHRS, CDR2 YFSETQ. The CDR3 length is 15 residues. V lost 4 bases and J 5 bases, leaving 15 bases between the germline ends.

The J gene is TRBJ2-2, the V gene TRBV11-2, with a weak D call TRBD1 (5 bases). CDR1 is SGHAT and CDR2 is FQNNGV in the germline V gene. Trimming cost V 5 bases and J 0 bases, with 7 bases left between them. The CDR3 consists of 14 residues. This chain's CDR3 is CASSIQANTGELFF. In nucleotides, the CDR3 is TGTGCCAGCAGCATACAGGCGAACACCGGGGAGCTGTTTTTT.

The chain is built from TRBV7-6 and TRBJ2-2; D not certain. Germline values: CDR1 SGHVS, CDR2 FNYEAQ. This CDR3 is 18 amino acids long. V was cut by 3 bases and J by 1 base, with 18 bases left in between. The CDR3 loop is CASSLGIRRAKNTGELFF. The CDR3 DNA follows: TGTGCCAGCAGCTTGGGCATCAGGAGAGCCAAGAACACCGGGGAGCTGTTTTTT.